These 12 T cell receptor beta chains were sequenced from one sample in a study of human T cells and chemical hapten exposure. Each CDR3 protein gets one entry after TCRdb re-called the RACE reads with MiXCR. This table has around 300,000 distinct CDR3 sequences, 7.5% to 8% appearing once. Time point here: pre-sensitization, week 0. The treatment denotes: therapeutic diphenylcyclopropenone sensitization with weekly scalp DPC. The sample consisted of whole blood, taken in connection with sensitization to the hapten diphenylcyclopropenone (DPC). These receptors were collected from a man in his late teens or twenties with alopecia areata. Some clones in this sample may be carry-over from other donors' samples.

There are many counts of this clonotype. The rearrangement joins TRBV28 to TRBJ1-1; D remains unclear. Germline CDR1 MDHEN, CDR2 SYDVKM. The length of the CDR3 is 13 residues. V lost 8 bases and J 6 bases, leaving 16 bases between the germline ends. CDR3 nucleotides: TGTGCCAGCCGACGGACTTCGTTCCCTGAAGCTTTCTTT. Translated: CASRRTSFPEAFF.

This clonotype was counted only a few times. This chain links TRBV12-3 or TRBV12-4 with TRBJ1-6; no clear D. The CDR3 is made up of 12 amino acids. V was clipped by 9 bases and J by 9 bases, with 12 bases between them. Here the CDR3 reads CASRRLGSPLHF. DNA of the CDR3: TGTGCCAGTCGGAGGCTGGGTTCACCCCTCCACTTT.

This clonotype occurred a few times. This chain joins TRBV7-9 and TRBJ2-6; TRBD1 agrees at 9 bases. Trimming cost V 7 bases and J 2 bases; bases outside gene matches: 12. Germline CDR1 and CDR2: SEHNR and FQNEAQ (reference sequence). This CDR3 spans 18 amino acids. CDR3 in amino acids: CASTQQGQGKTGANVLTF. The DNA for the CDR3 is TGTGCCAGCACCCAGCAGGGACAGGGAAAAACTGGGGCCAACGTCCTGACTTTC.

This clonotype has more than one count but fewer than ten. This chain connects TRBV20-1 to TRBJ2-1; D gene ambiguous. The germline V gene has CDR1 DFQATT and CDR2 SNEGSKA (reference sequence). The CDR3 is 12 residues long. Trimming pared 6 bases from V and 5 bases from J, leaving 11 bases between. Here the CDR3 reads CSAPTSHNEQFF. The CDR3 bases are TGCAGTGCCCCCACTTCCCACAATGAGCAGTTCTTC.

This clonotype turned up a few times. As DNA, the CDR3 is TGCAGCGTTGAGGGGGACCCTTACTACAATGAGCAGTTCTTC. Its protein is CSVEGDPYYNEQFF. The chain carries TRBV29-1 and TRBJ2-1; possibly TRBD1 or TRBD2 for D (5 bases each). This CDR3 has 14 residues. The germline V gene has CDR1 SQVTM and CDR2 ANQGSEA. V lost 3 bases and J 3 bases, leaving 12 bases between the germline ends.

The V gene is TRBV29-1, the J gene TRBJ1-2; 11 nucleotides align to TRBD1. Trimming at V came to 5 bases and at J to 7 bases, leaving 3 bases not matched to a gene. CDR3 size: 12 residues. Germline CDR1 reads SQVTM; CDR2 reads ANQGSEA. The CDR3 DNA is TGCAGCGTTAGGACAGGGGGCTTTGGCTACACCTTC. The encoded protein is CSVRTGGFGYTF.

This clonotype was found many times. The J gene is TRBJ1-1, the V gene TRBV12-3 or TRBV12-4; D is possibly TRBD1 (5 bases). V was pared by 3 bases and J by 6 bases, with 11 bases between. The CDR3 sequence is 13 residues long. CDR3 nucleotides: TGTGCCAGCAGTTTGCAGGGAATCGCTGAAGCTTTCTTT. Translated: CASSLQGIAEAFF.

This clonotype showed up just a few times. The rearrangement uses TRBV5-1 and TRBJ1-6; D is possibly TRBD1 (6 bases). CDR3 length: 13 amino acids. The V end was cut by 4 bases, the J end by 7 bases, with 9 bases between. The V gene's germline CDR1 is SGHRS and CDR2 YFSETQ. In nucleotides, the CDR3 is TGCGCCAGCAGCATAGGACAGAATTCACCCCTCCACTTT. Residues: CASSIGQNSPLHF. Full variable domain (missing parts from reference TRBV5-1 and TRBJ1-6): KAGVTQTPRYLIKTRGQQVTLSCSPISGHRSVSWYQQTPGQGLQFLFEYFSETQRNKGNFPGRFSGRQFSNSRSEMNVSTLELGDSALYLCASSIGQNSPLHFGNGTRLTVT.

This clonotype has more than one count but fewer than ten. The chain is built from TRBV7-9 and TRBJ1-6; 7 bases are a match to TRBD1. The trim removed 5 bases at V and 0 bases at J, leaving 4 bases unmatched. Germline CDR1 reads SEHNR; CDR2 reads FQNEAQ (reference sequence). The CDR3 length is 16 residues. This CDR3 reads CASSGQVGSYNSPLHF. The CDR3, as DNA: TGTGCCAGCAGCGGACAGGTCGGCTCCTATAATTCACCCCTCCACTTT.

The chain uses TRBV7-8 and TRBJ1-2; D not certain. This CDR3 is 15 amino acids long. The V and J ends lost 5 bases and 6 bases respectively, with 19 bases between them. Looked up from germline, CDR1 is SGHVS and CDR2 is FQNEAQ. The CDR3 coding sequence is TGTGCCAGCAGCCCGCGAGCACCTTCCTCGAATGGCTACACCTTC. Its protein product is CASSPRAPSSNGYTF.

The chain couples TRBV7-9 to TRBJ1-1; D gene uncertain. With 2 bases removed from V and 5 bases from J, the gap between germline ends came to 12 bases. The CDR3 totals 14 residues. Germline CDR1 is SEHNR and CDR2 is FQNEAQ (reference sequence). The DNA for the CDR3 is TGTGCCAGCAGCTTAAAGACATCCGTTACTGAAGCTTTCTTT. It codes for CASSLKTSVTEAFF. Looking up the rest from reference TRBV7-9 and TRBJ1-1 gives the full variable domain: DTGVSQNPRHKITKRGQNVTFRCDPISEHNRLYWYRQTLGQGPEFLTYFQNEAQLEKSRLLSDRFSAERPKGSFSTLEIQRTEQGDSAMYLCASSLKTSVTEAFFGQGTRLTVV.

This clonotype appeared many times. The chain links TRBV7-9 to TRBJ1-1; tentative D call: TRBD1 (6 bases). The CDR3 has 18 amino acids. Germline lookup yields CDR1 SEHNR and CDR2 FQNEAQ (reference sequence). Trimming took off 10 bases at V and 2 bases at J, with 29 bases between the two ends. The CDR3 DNA sequence: TGTGCCACCTACCCCCTTCAGGGGTTGATTCGAGGAAACACTGAAGCTTTCTTT. This encodes CATYPLQGLIRGNTEAFF.